What follows is one T cell receptor (beta chain) and its context. This entry comes from a study of blood T cell repertoires in COVID-19. At the level of the study: COVID-19 samples collected from the United States, Italy and Spain covered acute and convalescent phases.

Those who participated ranged in age from roughly 18 to 100 years and resided in 20 to 25 US areas. Some clones are missing from TCRdb's copy, which holds only in-frame ones; the method was immunoSEQ multiplex PCR. The repertoire consists of 200,000 to 300,000 clones, with 70% to 90% occurring once and the leading ten covering about 3.3%. This CDR3 spans 13 amino acids. The germline V and J ends were trimmed by 3 bases and 4 bases, with 9 bases remaining between them. In germline, CDR1 is ENHRY, CDR2 SYGVKD. This TCR was sampled from a woman in her thirties or forties with acute COVID-19. The rearrangement uses TRBV10-3 and TRBJ1-1, with D perhaps matching TRBD1 (6 bases). Sequenced input: PBMCs or T cells enriched from blood (not recorded which). The CDR3 is CAISDIRGTEAFF. As DNA, the CDR3 is TGTGCCATCAGTGACATCAGGGGCACTGAAGCTTTCTTT.